This T cell receptor beta chain came from a study of regulatory T cells in long-lasting Graves disease (dated by TCRdb to the early 2020s). Describing the broader study: Persistent Graves' disease was defined as antithyroid drug treatment for over 5 years with persistently positive TSH receptor autoantibodies. A total of roughly 35 samples underwent TCR sequencing: about 13 from persistent and roughly 20 from newly diagnosed Graves' disease patients. This study used TCR sequencing and RNA sequencing of peripheral blood to compare persistent Graves' disease patients against newly diagnosed Graves' disease patients. Persistent Graves' disease patients in the clinical cohort had taken antithyroid drugs for roughly ten years on average. The study took place in China and was registered as a clinical trial.

This specimen's time point label, per the study, means: persistent/refractory GD, antithyroid drugs over 5 years with positive TRAb. RNA was extracted from PBMCs in TRIzol for both TCR sequencing and RNA sequencing. The diagnosis of Graves' disease followed American Thyroid Association guidelines. Recruitment of patients was carried out at an endocrinology department in Xi'an, China. Each patient gave 8.5 to 9.5 milliliters of peripheral blood, collected in an EDTA anticoagulant tube. Ficoll Paque Plus density gradient separation was used to isolate PBMCs, and no further T cell sorting was performed. An Agilent 2100 Bioanalyzer and agarose gel were used to check RNA quality, while a NanoDrop 2000 measured RNA concentration. V is clipped by 2 bases and J by 7 bases, and the sequence between their germline boundaries is 11 bases long. CDR1 and CDR2 are drawn from the germline V gene (reference sequence): GTSNPN, SVGIG. Its CDR3 holds 12 amino acids, cysteine through phenylalanine. Of all the DNA, just the CDR3 is kept, 36 bases in frame from base 1.

Study-wide conclusions, independent of this receptor: A larger number of public clonotypes was shared among persistent patients (around 3,000) than among newly diagnosed patients (around 890). The small sample size was acknowledged by the authors as a limitation that may reduce accuracy. Compared with newly diagnosed patients, patients with persistent Graves' disease had lower TCR Shannon entropy and fewer highly expanded clones, which suggests clonal expansion. Preferential use of TRBV28, TRBJ1-2 and TRBJ2-5 was observed in persistent disease, whereas TRBV20-1 and TRBJ2-1 were favored in newly diagnosed disease. Because the primary lesion, thyroid tissue, could not be accessed, the study looked at peripheral blood alone. Only the TCR beta chain was sequenced and analyzed.

The sample holds many counts of this clonotype. Its specific antigen is unknown. Within one base of it there is no much larger clone, and no base qualities were kept. Libraries were built with multiplex PCR. TCRdb records Illumina HiSeq 4000 as the sequencer. TCR beta libraries were built with iRepertoire HTBI primers and Arm-PCR amplification of CDR3 regions. PCR products were gel purified before sequencing. The study's processing was this. Across samples, some 62 TRBV and 13 to 15 TRBJ segments were identified and used for gene usage analysis of CDR3 amino acid clonotypes. Filtered high-quality paired reads were merged into contigs using COPE and FqMerger. Contigs were aligned with BLAST to IMGT TRBV, TRBD and TRBJ reference genes, and CDR3 was defined per IMGT. Any clonotype with a frequency above 0.1% was classified as a highly expanded clone. Repertoire diversity was measured by Shannon entropy, and V-J evenness by the Gini coefficient. A clonotype found in more than one individual was treated as public. Clones were called with MiXCR by TCRdb after fastp trimmed the public reads at Q25, and only in-frame beta chains were retained. Entries are consolidated by CDR3 protein sequence, retaining the most common genes and DNA. Here the V and J calls rest on TCRdb's processing, not on the authors' analysis. The sample data list about 290,000 distinct CDR3 sequences, and 22% of these were observed just once. The leading ten clones occupy about 56% of the sample.

The chain joins TRBV30 to TRBJ1-1; the D segment cannot be called with confidence. This material consisted of peripheral blood mononuclear cells (PBMCs), taken when the disease was refractory, from a patient treated with antithyroid drugs. This clonotype was sampled from a female donor with Graves disease. The DNA is TGTGCCTGGAGTCGGACGGAGCGTGAAGCTTTCTTT. Its translation is CAWSRTEREAFF.